This T cell receptor beta chain was profiled in a study of T cell responses to AZD1222 COVID-19 vaccine listed by TCRdb under 2021. Study-wide context: A total of approximately 250 trial participants underwent TCR sequencing, of whom under 220 had received two doses of AZD1222 and approximately 26 had received two doses of the MenACWY control vaccine. Trial participants were enrolled by age into subgroups of 18-55, 56-69 and 70-plus years, and around 150, 29 and 61 TCR-sequenced participants, respectively, were included in these subgroups. The full study reports these points: Conclusions about previously exposed vaccinees were limited because only six or seven AZD1222 recipients were SARS-CoV-2 seropositive at baseline. CD4 TCRs associated with the vaccine covered the entire spike protein, and the dominant responses were in regions 160-218 and 743-854. In the small 56-69-year group, the increase in depth fell short of significance, most likely because of low power. After two AZD1222 doses, both the breadth and the depth of spike-specific TCRs were significantly higher than at day 0 and than in MenACWY recipients. Epitopes outside the regions mutated in the B.1.351 and B.1.1.7 variants were reportedly recognized by nearly half of the unique spike-specific TCRs. Because no samples from the day 14 peak response were available, repertoires could be characterized only after the peak T cell response. Participants were mostly white British, with more females than males. The authors suggested clonal diversity may have been underestimated.

The CDR3 regions of human TCRbeta chains were analyzed by immunosequencing. The paper's data handling went like this. TCRs in the repertoires were compared against a reference library of SARS-CoV-2-specific TCRs that had been generated with the MIRA antigen-specificity platform. Breadth was defined as the fraction of unique TCRs that were SARS-CoV-2-associated. Depth was defined as the fraction of total T cells that were SARS-CoV-2-associated. Using the MIRA data, each spike-specific TCR was assigned both to the spike region to which the TCR was reactive and to a CD4 or CD8 class. Log10-transformed breadth and depth values were compared by one-way ANOVA with Sidak's multiple comparisons tests. TCRdb retrieved this table from immuneACCESS and kept in-frame rearrangements only. Not all clones are present; in checked studies, unresolved V genes account for under half, and no reason is known for the remainder. D and trimming come from the DNA, and the V and J calls and clone size come from that table. The sample table records fewer than 250,000 clones; roughly 91% of these occur just once. Together, the top ten hold 1% of the sample.

Sample time point, as interpreted from the label and publication: baseline before first vaccination. The label giving this sample's treatment or condition can be read as: meningococcal conjugate vaccine given as trial control. Vaccinee samples were obtained from the UK trials COV001 and COV002, which included a single-blind randomized controlled phase 2/3 trial of AZD1222 (ChAdOx1 nCoV-19) in healthy adults. For TCRbeta chain sequencing, PBMC samples were collected from trial participants at day 0 and at day 28 after the second dose. Note on this clone: Its binding antigen is unknown. No quality values exist for individual bases; no much larger clone is one base distant.

Between the V and J ends, shortened by 6 bases and 7 bases respectively, the junction contains 15 bases. Its CDR3 holds 13 amino acids, cysteine through phenylalanine. Only the CDR3 DNA is retained, 39 bases long and in frame from the first base. The germline V gene (reference sequence) specifies LNHDA as CDR1 and SQIVND as CDR2. The sequence joins TRBV19 to TRBJ1-2, with a tentative D gene TRBD1 over 6 matching bases. Material: peripheral blood, obtained on day 0 of MenACWY control vaccination. The receptor was isolated from an adult in good health. The CDR3 amino acid sequence is: CASSKLDSPGYTF. The nucleotide sequence is TGTGCCAGTAGCAAACTGGACAGTCCTGGCTACACCTTC.